These 9 T cell receptor beta chains originate from one sample sequenced in a study of breast tumors, draining lymph nodes, adjacent tissues. Breast cancer patients provided tissue from their axillary draining lymph nodes. TCRdb re-called the multiplex PCR reads through MiXCR, storing one row per CDR3 protein. The sample includes approximately 140,000 distinct CDR3 sequences, about 30% of them seen just once. The material sequenced was axillary lymph node tissue. These receptor sequences come from a female donor with breast cancer. Some clones in this sample may be carry-over from other donors' samples.

This clonotype was recorded many times. This CDR3 reads CATSRRLGNQPQHF. For the CDR3, the DNA is TGTGCCACCAGCAGAAGGCTGGGCAATCAGCCCCAGCATTTT. The chain is built from TRBV15 and TRBJ1-5; D not certain. The CDR3 has 14 residues. Trimming removed 2 bases at V and 2 bases at J, with 7 bases between. Germline V gives CDR1 LNHNV, CDR2 YYDKDF (reference sequence).

A single count supports this clonotype. This chain links TRBV20-1 with TRBJ2-7; 9 bases align to TRBD1. With V trimmed by 6 bases and J by 3 bases, 9 bases remained unmatched. The CDR3 is made up of 14 amino acids. Germline CDR1 reads DFQATT; CDR2 reads SNEGSKA (reference sequence). The CDR3 loop is CSAVFGTGNYEQYF. The CDR3 DNA reads TGCAGTGCCGTTTTCGGGACAGGGAACTACGAGCAGTACTTC.

For this clonotype: This may be a read error, as it is one base from a much larger clone. V gene TRBV5-4 combines with J gene TRBJ2-4; D call uncertain. V was pared by 1 base and J by 8 bases, with 13 bases between. The germline V gene encodes CDR1 SGHNT and CDR2 YYREEE (reference sequence). The CDR3 consists of 14 residues. The CDR3 sequence is CASSLQLAPDIQYF. The CDR3, as DNA: TGTGCCAGCAGCTTGCAGCTGGCGCCGGACATTCAGTACTTC.

This clonotype was counted many times. This rearrangement joins TRBV6-5 to TRBJ1-4, with 8 positions matching TRBD1. The V gene end was trimmed by 5 bases and the J gene end by 8 bases; junction bases not matched to a gene: 10. This CDR3 comprises 15 residues. Germline CDR1 is MNHEY and CDR2 is SVGAGI. The CDR3: CASSLFGTGKEKLFF. The CDR3 nucleotides are TGTGCCAGCAGTCTTTTCGGGACAGGCAAGGAAAAACTGTTTTTT.

This clonotype was observed once. This could be a read error, since a much larger clone is one nucleotide away. This chain links TRBV6-1 with TRBJ2-7; 8 bases are a match to TRBD1. CDR3 length equals 13 residues. Germline V lookup: CDR1 MNHNS, CDR2 SASEGT. CDR3 protein: CASSLPGGGERYV. The CDR3 nucleotides are TGTGCCAGCAGTCTCCCAGGGGGCGGCGAGCGGTACGTC.

This chain uses TRBV12-3 or TRBV12-4 with TRBJ2-6; no definite D call. V dropped 5 bases and J dropped 4 bases, with 9 bases sitting between them. CDR3 length: 14 amino acids. The CDR3 reads CASSSRHGANVLTF. The CDR3 DNA is TGTGCCAGCAGTAGTCGACACGGGGCCAACGTCCTGACTTTC.

This clonotype was detected many times. The chain recombines TRBV28 with TRBJ1-4; 12 bases align to TRBD1. From germline, CDR1 is MDHEN and CDR2 SYDVKM. The V segment lost 8 bases and the J segment 8 bases; nucleotides outside the gene matches: 6. The length of the CDR3 is 14 residues. In DNA form, the CDR3 reads TGTGCCAGCGGCCGGGACAGGGGGCACGAAAAACTGTTTTTT. It codes for CASGRDRGHEKLFF.

The V and J genes are TRBV6-5 and TRBJ1-1; D not certain. CDR1 is MNHEY and CDR2 is SVGAGI in the germline V gene. Trimming stripped 5 bases from V and 6 bases from J, with 4 bases between. The CDR3 sequence is 10 residues long. The CDR3, as DNA: TGTGCCAGCAGTCAACCTGAAGCTTTCTTT. Translated, it gives CASSQPEAFF.

About this clonotype: One end of the junction fails to match germline, which may point to a read error. This chain connects TRBV28 to TRBJ1-4; unclear D gene. The CDR3 consists of 14 residues. Germline-derived CDR1 and CDR2 are MDHEN and SYDVKM. CDR3 region: CAGRGRYTTKKLFF. Written as DNA, the CDR3 is TGTGCCGGCAGAGGCCGATACACCACAAAAAAACTGTTTTTT.